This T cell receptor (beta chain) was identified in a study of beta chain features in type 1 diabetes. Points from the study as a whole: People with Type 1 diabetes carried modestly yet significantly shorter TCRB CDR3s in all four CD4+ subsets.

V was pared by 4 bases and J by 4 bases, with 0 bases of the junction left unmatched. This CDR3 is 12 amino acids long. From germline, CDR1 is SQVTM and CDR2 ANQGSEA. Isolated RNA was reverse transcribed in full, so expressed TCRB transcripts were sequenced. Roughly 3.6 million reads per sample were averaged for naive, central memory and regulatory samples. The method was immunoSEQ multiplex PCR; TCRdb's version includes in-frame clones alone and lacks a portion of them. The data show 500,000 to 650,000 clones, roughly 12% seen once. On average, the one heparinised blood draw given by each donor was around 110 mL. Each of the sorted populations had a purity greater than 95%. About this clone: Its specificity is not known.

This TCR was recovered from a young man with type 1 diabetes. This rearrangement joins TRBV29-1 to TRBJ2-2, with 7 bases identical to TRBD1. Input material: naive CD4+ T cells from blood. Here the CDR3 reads CSVGQGTGELFF. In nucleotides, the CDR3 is TGCAGCGTTGGACAGGGCACCGGGGAGCTGTTTTTT.